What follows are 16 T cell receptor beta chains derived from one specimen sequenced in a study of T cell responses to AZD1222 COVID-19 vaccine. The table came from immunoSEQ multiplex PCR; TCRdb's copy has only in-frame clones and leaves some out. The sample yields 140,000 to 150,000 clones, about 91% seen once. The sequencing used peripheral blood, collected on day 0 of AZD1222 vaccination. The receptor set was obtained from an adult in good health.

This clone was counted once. CDR3 protein: CASSFGTANQPQHF. DNA of the CDR3: TGTGCCAGCAGCTTTGGGACGGCTAATCAGCCCCAGCATTTT. The chain carries TRBV5-6 and TRBJ1-5, with a possible D match to TRBD1 (5 bases). Trimming took 2 bases from V and 4 from J, leaving 10 bases between them. CDR1 and CDR2 from the germline V gene are SGHDT and YYEEEE. The length of the CDR3 is 14 residues.

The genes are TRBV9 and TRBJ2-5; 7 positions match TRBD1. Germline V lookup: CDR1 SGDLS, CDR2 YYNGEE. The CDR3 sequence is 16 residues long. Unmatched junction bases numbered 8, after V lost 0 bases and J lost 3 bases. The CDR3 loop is CASSVGLRGPEETQYF. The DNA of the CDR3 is TGTGCCAGCAGCGTAGGACTAAGGGGGCCTGAAGAGACCCAGTACTTC. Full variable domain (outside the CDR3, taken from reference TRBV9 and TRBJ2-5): DSGVTQTPKHLITATGQRVTLRCSPRSGDLSVYWYQQSLDQGLQFLIQYYNGEERAKGNILERFSAQQFPDLHSELNLSSLELGDSALYFCASSVGLRGPEETQYFGPGTRLLVL.

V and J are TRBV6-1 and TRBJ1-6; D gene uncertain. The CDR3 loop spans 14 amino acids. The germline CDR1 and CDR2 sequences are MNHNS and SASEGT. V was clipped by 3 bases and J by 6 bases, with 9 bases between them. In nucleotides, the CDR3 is TGTGCCAGCAGTGAGTCAGGAGTTAATTCACCCCTCCACTTT. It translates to CASSESGVNSPLHF.

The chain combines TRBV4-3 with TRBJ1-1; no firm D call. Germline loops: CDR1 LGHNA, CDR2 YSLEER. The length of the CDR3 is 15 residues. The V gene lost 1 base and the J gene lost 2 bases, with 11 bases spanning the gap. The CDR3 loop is CASSQGVHLNTEAFF. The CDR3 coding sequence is TGCGCCAGCAGCCAAGGGGTCCACCTTAACACTGAAGCTTTCTTT.

This CDR3 reads CASGSTPLGGEAFF. The CDR3 region has the DNA TGTGCCAGTGGATCGACCCCCCTGGGGGGCGAAGCTTTCTTT. The chain is built from TRBV19 and TRBJ1-1; TRBD1 is a possible D gene (6 bases). Trimming took 8 bases from V and 8 from J, leaving 21 bases between them. In germline, CDR1 is LNHDA, CDR2 SQIVND (reference sequence). This CDR3 region has 14 residues.

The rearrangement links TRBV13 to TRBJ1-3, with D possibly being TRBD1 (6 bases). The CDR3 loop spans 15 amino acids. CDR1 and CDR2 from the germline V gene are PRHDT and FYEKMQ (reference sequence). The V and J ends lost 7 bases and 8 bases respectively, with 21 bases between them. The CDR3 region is CASTITGPRRDTIYF. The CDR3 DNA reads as TGTGCCAGCACAATAACAGGGCCCAGAAGGGACACCATATATTTT.

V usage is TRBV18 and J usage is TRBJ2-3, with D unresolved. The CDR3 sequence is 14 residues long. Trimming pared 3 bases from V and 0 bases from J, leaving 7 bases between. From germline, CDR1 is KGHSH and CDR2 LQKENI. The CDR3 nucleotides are TGTGCCAGCTCACCTAGGAGAAGCACAGATACGCAGTATTTT. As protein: CASSPRRSTDTQYF.

The CDR3 region has the DNA TGTGCCAGCAGCGATACCGGGACCCTGATCCACTTT. Translated, it gives CASSDTGTLIHF. The V and J genes are TRBV5-5 and TRBJ1-6; tentatively, D is TRBD1 (5 bases). Looked up from germline, CDR1 is SGHKS and CDR2 is YYEKEE (reference sequence). This CDR3 is 12 amino acids long. V was shortened by 4 bases and J by 17 bases, with 16 bases between the two germline ends. The full variable domain, with the rest looked up from reference TRBV5-5 and TRBJ1-6, is DAGVTQSPTHLIKTRGQQVTLRCSPISGHKSVSWYQQVLGQGPQFIFQYYEKEERGRGNFPDRFSARQFPNYSSELNVNALLLGDSALYLCASSDTGTLIHFGNGTRLTVT.

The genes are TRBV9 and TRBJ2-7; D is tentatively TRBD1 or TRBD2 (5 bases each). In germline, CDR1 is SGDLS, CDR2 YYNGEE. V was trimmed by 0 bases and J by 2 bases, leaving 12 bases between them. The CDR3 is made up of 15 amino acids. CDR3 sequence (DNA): TGTGCCAGCAGCGTAGCCGGGACCGGAGCCTACGAGCAGTACTTC. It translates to CASSVAGTGAYEQYF.

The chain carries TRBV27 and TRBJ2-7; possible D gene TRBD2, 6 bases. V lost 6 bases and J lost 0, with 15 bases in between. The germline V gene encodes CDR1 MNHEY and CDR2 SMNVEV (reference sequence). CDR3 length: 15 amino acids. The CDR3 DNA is TGTGCCAGCAGCCGAAGGGGACTTAGCTCCTACGAGCAGTACTTC. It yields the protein CASSRRGLSSYEQYF.

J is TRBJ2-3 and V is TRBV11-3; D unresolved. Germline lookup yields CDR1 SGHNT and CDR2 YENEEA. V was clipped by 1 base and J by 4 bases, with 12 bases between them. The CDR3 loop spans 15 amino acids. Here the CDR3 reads CASSLGISLSDTQYF. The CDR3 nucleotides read TGTGCCAGCAGCTTAGGAATTAGTTTGTCAGATACGCAGTATTTT. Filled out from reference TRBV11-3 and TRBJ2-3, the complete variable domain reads EAGVVQSPRYKIIEKKQPVAFWCNPISGHNTLYWYLQNLGQGPELLIRYENEEAVDDSQLPKDRFSAERLKGVDSTLKIQPAELGDSAVYLCASSLGISLSDTQYFGPGTRLTVL.

Here the CDR3 reads CASRVTSGSSNYEQYF. The CDR3 region has the DNA TGTGCCAGCAGGGTGACTAGCGGGAGTTCAAACTACGAGCAGTACTTC. The chain combines TRBV11-2 with TRBJ2-7, with 12 bases that match TRBD2. V was pared by 6 bases and J by 3 bases, with 9 bases of the junction left unmatched. This CDR3 is 16 amino acids long. Germline CDR1 is SGHAT and CDR2 is FQNNGV.

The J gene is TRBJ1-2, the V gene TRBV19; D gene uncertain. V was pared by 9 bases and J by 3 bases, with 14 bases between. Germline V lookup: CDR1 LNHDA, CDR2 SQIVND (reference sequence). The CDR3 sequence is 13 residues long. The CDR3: CASRGNAHYGYTF. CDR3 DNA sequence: TGTGCCAGCCGGGGAAACGCGCACTATGGCTACACCTTC.

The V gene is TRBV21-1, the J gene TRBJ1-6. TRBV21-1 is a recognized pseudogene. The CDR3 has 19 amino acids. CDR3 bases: TGTGCCAGCAGCAAAAAACGAGGAGTGCTGGACCCCTATAATTCACCCCTCCACTTT. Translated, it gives CASSKKRGVLDPYNSPLHF.

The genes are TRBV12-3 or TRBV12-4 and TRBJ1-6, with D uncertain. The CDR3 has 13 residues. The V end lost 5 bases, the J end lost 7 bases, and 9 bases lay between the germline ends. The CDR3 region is CASSTSENSPLHF. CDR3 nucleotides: TGTGCCAGCAGTACGTCAGAGAATTCACCCCTCCACTTT.

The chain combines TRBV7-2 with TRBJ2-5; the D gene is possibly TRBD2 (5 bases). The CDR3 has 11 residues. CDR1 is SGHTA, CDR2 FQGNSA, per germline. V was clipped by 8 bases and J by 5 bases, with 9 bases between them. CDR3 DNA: TGTGCCAGCGGGAGAGGGGAGACCCAGTACTTC. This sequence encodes CASGRGETQYF.